The 24 T cell receptor beta chains in this list originate from one sample, sequenced in a study of Ad26.COV2.S vaccination and SARS-CoV-2 variants. Sequencing was performed with immunoSEQ multiplex PCR; in TCRdb, only in-frame clones are kept and a portion is missing. The sample lists about 350,000 clones, approximately 90% seen once, with around 4% in the top ten. Sequenced material: peripheral blood, taken after recovery from COVID-19. All receptors come from a human donor who had recovered from COVID-19.

J is TRBJ2-7 and V is TRBV5-1; possibly TRBD1 for D (6 bases). CDR3 size: 15 residues. Trimming left V 5 bases short and J 2 bases short, with 17 bases between. Germline CDR1 is SGHRS and CDR2 is YFSETQ. CDR3 DNA sequence: TGCGCCAGCAGATTTTTACAGGGCGACACCTACGAGCAGTACTTC. Translation gives CASRFLQGDTYEQYF.

The chain employs TRBV6-5 and TRBJ1-2; D not certain. Trimming left V 4 bases short and J 2 bases short, with 11 bases between. The CDR3 totals 14 residues. Germline V lookup: CDR1 MNHEY, CDR2 SVGAGI. The CDR3 DNA reads TGTGCCAGCAGTTTAATCGGGTCCAACTATGGCTACACCTTC. Amino acid sequence: CASSLIGSNYGYTF.

This clone appeared a single time. The CDR3 region is CASSKLGAGETQYF. CDR3 in DNA: TGTGCCAGCAGCAAACTTGGGGCGGGAGAGACCCAGTACTTC. This rearrangement joins TRBV7-8 to TRBJ2-5; D assignment may be TRBD1 or TRBD2 (5 bases each). The CDR3 totals 14 residues. Germline values: CDR1 SGHVS, CDR2 FQNEAQ. V was clipped by 5 bases and J by 4 bases, with 14 bases between them.

The chain combines TRBV9 with TRBJ2-1, with 7 bases fitting TRBD2. Germline loops: CDR1 SGDLS, CDR2 YYNGEE. This CDR3 has 16 amino acids. V shed 4 bases, J shed 3 bases, and the junction held 10 bases outside the gene matches. CDR3 in amino acids: CASSHPIGGGYNEQFF. CDR3 sequence (DNA): TGTGCCAGCAGCCACCCTATAGGCGGGGGCTACAATGAGCAGTTCTTC.

This clone was seen once. This sequence joins TRBV7-8 and TRBJ1-6; no firm D call. Germline V gene sequence: CDR1 SGHVS, CDR2 FQNEAQ. Trimming cost V 2 bases and J 7 bases, with 12 bases left between them. This CDR3 region has 15 residues. This chain's CDR3 is CASSLSGGGNSPLHF. The CDR3, as DNA: TGTGCCAGCAGCTTATCGGGCGGAGGAAATTCACCCCTCCACTTT.

This clone was picked up one time. The V gene is TRBV5-4, the J gene TRBJ2-7; D is perhaps TRBD1 (6 bases). The CDR3 spans 14 residues. V was shortened by 4 bases and J by 2 bases, with 13 bases between the two germline ends. Germline lookup yields CDR1 SGHNT and CDR2 YYREEE (reference sequence). The DNA for the CDR3 is TGTGCCAGCAGCCAGGAAACAGGGCCCTACGAGCAGTACTTC. Protein sequence: CASSQETGPYEQYF.

About this clone itself: Other DNA sequences from this sample encode an identical CDR3 as well. The rearrangement joins TRBV12-3 or TRBV12-4 to TRBJ2-2; no firm D call. The V and J ends lost 3 bases and 6 bases respectively, with 2 bases between them. The CDR3 is made up of 11 amino acids. The CDR3 DNA sequence: TGTGCCAGCAGTTTGTCCGGGGAGCTGTTTTTT. Protein: CASSLSGELFF.

The chain employs TRBV5-1 and TRBJ2-7; TRBD1 matches at 7 bases. This CDR3 spans 16 amino acids. Per the germline V gene, CDR1 is SGHRS and CDR2 is YFSETQ. V gave up 1 base and J gave up 4 bases; unmatched junction bases: 11. The CDR3 DNA is TGCGCCAGCAGCTTGATGCCGGGACAGAAGGTATACGAGCAGTACTTC. Its translation is CASSLMPGQKVYEQYF. Using reference TRBV5-1 and TRBJ2-7 for the parts outside the CDR3, the full variable domain is KAGVTQTPRYLIKTRGQQVTLSCSPISGHRSVSWYQQTPGQGLQFLFEYFSETQRNKGNFPGRFSGRQFSNSRSEMNVSTLELGDSALYLCASSLMPGQKVYEQYFGPGTRLTVT.

CDR3 sequence reads: CAISDGGRGYTF. The CDR3 DNA follows: TGTGCCATCAGTGATGGGGGTCGCGGCTACACCTTC. V and J are TRBV10-3 and TRBJ1-2; TRBD1 might be the D (5 bases). In germline, CDR1 is ENHRY, CDR2 SYGVKD. V lost 3 bases and J 8 bases, leaving 10 bases between the germline ends. The CDR3 runs 12 residues.

This chain joins TRBV3-1 (or the pseudogene TRBV3-2) and TRBJ1-1; a possible D gene is TRBD1 (6 bases). This CDR3 is 15 amino acids long. The germline V and J ends were trimmed by 1 base and 4 bases, with 13 bases remaining between them. Germline V lookup: CDR1 LGHDT, CDR2 YNNKEL (reference sequence). DNA for the CDR3: TGTGCCAGCAGCCAAGTCCCCACAGGGTTCACTGAAGCTTTCTTT. Translated, it gives CASSQVPTGFTEAFF.

V and J are TRBV7-9 and TRBJ2-1; 10 nucleotides line up with TRBD2. The J segment lost 3 bases and the V segment lost 2 bases, leaving 4 bases of the junction unmatched. CDR1 and CDR2 (germline): SEHNR, FQNEAQ (reference sequence). The CDR3 totals 16 residues. In DNA form, the CDR3 reads TGTGCCAGCAGCTTAATTAGCGGGGGGCTCTACAATGAGCAGTTCTTC. This translates into CASSLISGGLYNEQFF. Supplemented by reference TRBV7-9 and TRBJ2-1, the full variable domain reads DTGVSQNPRHKITKRGQNVTFRCDPISEHNRLYWYRQTLGQGPEFLTYFQNEAQLEKSRLLSDRFSAERPKGSFSTLEIQRTEQGDSAMYLCASSLISGGLYNEQFFGPGTRLTVL.

CDR3 in amino acids: CASSVAATDTQYF. CDR3 in DNA: TGTGCCAGCAGCGTAGCCGCCACAGATACGCAGTATTTT. V is TRBV9 and J is TRBJ2-3; D ambiguous. The length of the CDR3 is 13 residues. V was pared by 0 bases and J by 2 bases, with 4 bases between. Germline CDR1 and CDR2: SGDLS and YYNGEE.

This chain connects TRBV9 to TRBJ2-2, with D perhaps matching TRBD2 (5 bases). CDR1 is SGDLS and CDR2 is YYNGEE in the germline V gene. The V gene lost 3 bases and the J gene lost 4 bases, with 13 bases spanning the gap. CDR3 length: 15 residues. The CDR3 DNA sequence: TGTGCCAGCAGCGGGGAGAGGGTGCCCACCGGGGAGCTGTTTTTT. Its translation is CASSGERVPTGELFF.

The chain is built from TRBV27 and TRBJ2-7; D remains unclear. The CDR3 has 13 amino acids. The V gene lost 6 bases and the J gene lost 5 bases, with 14 bases spanning the gap. The germline V gene has CDR1 MNHEY and CDR2 SMNVEV (reference sequence). The CDR3 protein is CASRQISLDEQYF. The CDR3 bases are TGTGCCAGCAGACAGATCTCGCTGGACGAGCAGTACTTC.

This clone was observed a few times. The chain employs TRBV5-6 and TRBJ1-1, with D maybe TRBD1 (5 bases). Germline V CDR1 and CDR2: SGHDT, YYEEEE. V was trimmed by 0 bases and J by 4 bases, leaving 13 bases between them. The CDR3 loop spans 15 amino acids. CDR3 in amino acids: CASSLEWGSVTEAFF. The DNA for the CDR3 is TGTGCCAGCAGCTTGGAATGGGGGTCCGTCACTGAAGCTTTCTTT. Drawing the rest from reference TRBV5-6 and TRBJ1-1, the complete variable domain is DAGVTQSPTHLIKTRGQQVTLRCSPKSGHDTVSWYQQALGQGPQFIFQYYEEEERQRGNFPDRFSGHQFPNYSSELNVNALLLGDSALYLCASSLEWGSVTEAFFGQGTRLTVV.

V and J are TRBV7-8 and TRBJ1-2; 8 nucleotides line up with TRBD1. This CDR3 spans 15 amino acids. CDR1 SGHVS and CDR2 FQNEAQ come from the germline V gene. V was pared by 4 bases and J by 4 bases, with 8 bases of the junction left unmatched. The chain's CDR3 is CASSSYRTGGYGYTF. In nucleotides, the CDR3 is TGTGCCAGCAGCTCCTATAGAACAGGGGGCTATGGCTACACCTTC.

The rearrangement joins TRBV6-5 to TRBJ2-1; maybe TRBD1 (6 bases). The germline V gene has CDR1 MNHEY and CDR2 SVGAGI. V dropped 5 bases and J dropped 4 bases, with 15 bases sitting between them. The CDR3 sequence is 15 residues long. The CDR3 nucleotides are TGTGCCAGCAGTCAGCAGGGGTCCCTTTACAATGAGCAGTTCTTC. Translating it yields CASSQQGSLYNEQFF.

The chain employs TRBV6-6 and TRBJ1-1; D is undetermined. Germline V gene sequence: CDR1 MNHNY, CDR2 SVGAGI (reference sequence). Trimming left V 8 bases short and J 6 bases short, with 7 bases between. The CDR3 contains 10 residues. CDR3 nucleotides: TGTGCCAGCGGACGGGCTGAAGCTTTCTTT. Residues: CASGRAEAFF.

The genes are TRBV11-2 and TRBJ2-7, with 8 bases that match TRBD2. J was trimmed by 2 bases and V by 2 bases; bases with no gene match: 14. CDR1 SGHAT and CDR2 FQNNGV come from the germline V gene. The CDR3 sequence is 18 residues long. CDR3 region: CASSLSPYSGTPTYEQYF. CDR3 sequence (DNA): TGTGCCAGCAGCTTATCACCCTATAGCGGGACGCCAACCTACGAGCAGTACTTC.

The chain has TRBV7-2 and TRBJ1-4, with D possibly matching TRBD1 (5 bases). V was shortened by 1 base and J by 12 bases, with 15 bases between the two germline ends. The CDR3 covers 14 residues. Germline V gene data show CDR1 as SGHTA and CDR2 as FQGNSA. In DNA form, the CDR3 reads TGTGCCAGCAGCTTAGGGTCGGGGGGGTCGCAACTGTTTTTT. Protein sequence: CASSLGSGGSQLFF.

The table lists this clone with a count of one. A read error may produce the germline difference seen at one junction end. This chain joins TRBV3-1 (or the pseudogene TRBV3-2) and TRBJ2-4, with TRBD1 matching over 8 bases. In germline, CDR1 is LGHDT, CDR2 YNNKEL (reference sequence). The CDR3 contains 17 residues. CDR3 sequence reads: CASRHPNRGAPRNIQYF. The CDR3 region has the DNA TGTGCCAGCCGCCACCCAAACAGGGGGGCCCCTCGGAACATTCAGTACTTC.

This chain links TRBV9 with TRBJ2-5; 7 positions agree with TRBD1. Germline V lookup: CDR1 SGDLS, CDR2 YYNGEE. This CDR3 has 15 residues. V trimming: 3 bases; J trimming: 1 base; junction bases outside the gene matches: 6. CDR3 bases: TGTGCCAGCAGCGCCGGGACAGCCCTCCAAGAGACCCAGTACTTC. Its protein is CASSAGTALQETQYF.

The V and J genes are TRBV7-3 and TRBJ1-1, with D unresolved. Trimming removed 5 bases at V and 2 bases at J, with 9 bases between. The CDR3 totals 13 residues. The V gene's germline CDR1 is SGHTA and CDR2 FQGTGA. CDR3 bases: TGTGCCAGCAGCCTAAATACCAACACTGAAGCTTTCTTT. Translated, it gives CASSLNTNTEAFF.

In its sample, this clone was seen a few times. The chain uses TRBV4-3 and TRBJ2-1, with 10 bases aligning to TRBD1. Looked up from germline, CDR1 is LGHNA and CDR2 is YSLEER. The CDR3 consists of 15 residues. V gave up 5 bases and J gave up 4 bases; unmatched junction bases: 5. CDR3 amino acids: CASSVGQGEYNEQFF. Here the CDR3 DNA reads TGCGCCAGCAGCGTAGGACAGGGGGAGTACAATGAGCAGTTCTTC.